The 18 T cell receptor beta chains presented below share a single source sample, sequenced in a study of blood T cell repertoires in COVID-19. Measured with immunoSEQ multiplex PCR; TCRdb has only the in-frame clones, and not every one. The data show approximately 280,000 clones, roughly 90% seen once. The sample was peripheral blood. These receptors originate from a woman aged 60-70 years with acute or convalescent COVID-19.

The rearrangement joins TRBV2 to TRBJ1-5, with 7 nucleotides matching TRBD1. Germline CDR1 SNHLY, CDR2 FYNNEI. The junction had 4 bases not matched to a gene; V was cut back by 6 bases and J by 5 bases. The CDR3 runs 13 residues. The DNA for the CDR3 is TGTGCCAGCAGGGGTACAGGGGATCAGCCCCAGCATTTT. It translates to CASRGTGDQPQHF.

The rearrangement joins TRBV5-5 to TRBJ1-5, with 7 positions matching TRBD1. The CDR3 has 13 residues. V was clipped by 4 bases and J by 4 bases; unmatched bases: 2. Germline V lookup: CDR1 SGHKS, CDR2 YYEKEE (reference sequence). The CDR3 is CASSRDSNQPQHF. The CDR3 bases are TGTGCCAGCAGCCGGGACAGTAATCAGCCCCAGCATTTT.

The chain uses TRBV10-3 and TRBJ1-3; D not resolved. With 6 bases removed from V and 4 bases from J, the gap between germline ends came to 13 bases. This CDR3 is 14 amino acids long. The germline gives CDR1 ENHRY, CDR2 SYGVKD. This CDR3 is CAISPTEVGNTIYF. In DNA form, the CDR3 reads TGTGCCATCAGCCCCACCGAGGTGGGAAACACCATATATTTT.

The genes are TRBV12-2 and TRBJ2-5; no check of the table's D call, TRBD2, against the DNA was made. TRBV12-2 is labeled a pseudogene. This CDR3 spans 20 amino acids. The CDR3 loop reads CASRFHFGPLWGLAPETQYF. CDR3 DNA sequence: TGTGCAAGTCGCTTCCACTTCGGGCCCCTATGGGGACTAGCACCAGAGACCCAGTACTTC.

This clone was seen only once. The V call is TRBV5-4, the J call TRBJ1-1; D ambiguous. From germline, CDR1 is SGHNT and CDR2 YYREEE (reference sequence). Trimming took off 9 bases at V and 8 bases at J, with 20 bases between the two ends. The CDR3 covers 13 residues. The DNA of the CDR3 is TGTGCCACCGGACTGACTCCGGGGAAAGAAGCTTTCTTT. Its protein is CATGLTPGKEAFF.

Only one count was recorded for this clone. The V call is TRBV7-8, the J call TRBJ2-7; TRBD2 matches 8 bases. The V gene's germline CDR1 is SGHVS and CDR2 FQNEAQ. The CDR3 is 14 amino acids. With 4 bases clipped from V and 3 bases from J, the junction kept 5 bases outside the gene matches. As DNA, the CDR3 is TGTGCCAGCAGCTCATTAGCGGGGAACTACGAGCAGTACTTC. The encoded protein is CASSSLAGNYEQYF.

The rearrangement uses TRBV7-3 and TRBJ2-3; D gene uncertain. The CDR3 covers 13 residues. Germline V gene sequence: CDR1 SGHTA, CDR2 FQGTGA. Trimming stripped 4 bases from V and 4 bases from J, with 9 bases between. This chain's CDR3 is CASSSGFPDTQYF. CDR3 DNA sequence: TGTGCCAGCAGCTCGGGTTTCCCAGATACGCAGTATTTT. The full variable domain, with the rest looked up from reference TRBV7-3 and TRBJ2-3, is GAGVSQTPSNKVTEKGKYVELRCDPISGHTALYWYRQSLGQGPEFLIYFQGTGAADDSGLPNDRFFAVRPEGSVSTLKIQRTERGDSAVYLCASSSGFPDTQYFGPGTRLTVL.

The count of this clone is one. V is TRBV6-2 or TRBV6-3 and J is TRBJ1-2, with unresolved D. V lost 5 bases to trimming and J lost 4 bases, with 17 bases between them. The CDR3 length is 15 residues. The germline V gene has CDR1 MNHEY and CDR2 SVGEGT. Here the CDR3 reads CASSLRGSRGYGYTF. The CDR3, as DNA: TGTGCCAGCAGTCTTAGAGGGTCTCGGGGCTATGGCTACACCTTC.

The rearrangement links TRBV5-1 to TRBJ1-5; perhaps TRBD1 as D (6 bases). Germline CDR1 reads SGHRS; CDR2 reads YFSETQ. The V gene lost 1 base and the J gene lost 8 bases, with 16 bases spanning the gap. This CDR3 comprises 15 residues. The CDR3 DNA sequence: TGCGCCAGCAGCTTGCGGGGGGCCCGTGAGGAGCCCCAGCATTTT. Its protein product is CASSLRGAREEPQHF.

This chain connects TRBV25-1 to TRBJ2-3; 8 bases are shared with TRBD2. Germline V CDR1 and CDR2: MGHDK, SYGVNS. The CDR3 has 15 amino acids. Trimming removed 3 bases from V and 6 bases from J; junction bases left unmatched: 8. The CDR3 reads CASSDAGGMGDTQYF. The DNA of the CDR3 is TGTGCCAGCAGTGATGCGGGAGGAATGGGCGATACGCAGTATTTT.

This chain uses TRBV6-6 with TRBJ1-1; perhaps TRBD1 as D (5 bases). This CDR3 spans 14 amino acids. The germline V gene has CDR1 MNHNY and CDR2 SVGAGI (reference sequence). The germline V and J ends were trimmed by 7 bases and 4 bases, with 16 bases remaining between them. CDR3 nucleotides: TGTGCCAGCACCCCGGATATGGGGGGCACTGAAGCTTTCTTT. Its translation is CASTPDMGGTEAFF.

The chain couples TRBV28 to TRBJ1-4, with D perhaps TRBD1 (5 bases). The CDR3 loop spans 14 amino acids. CDR1 MDHEN and CDR2 SYDVKM come from the germline V gene. Trimming removed 4 bases from V and 4 bases from J, with 10 bases in between. The CDR3 region is CASSSRGGNEKLFF. CDR3 bases: TGTGCCAGCAGTTCTAGGGGCGGTAATGAAAAACTGTTTTTT.

The CDR3, as DNA: TGTGCCAGTAGTCCACGACCGGGACAGATTAACTATGGCTACACCTTC. Protein: CASSPRPGQINYGYTF. The chain uses TRBV19 and TRBJ1-2, with 7 nucleotides matching TRBD1. Trimming at V came to 5 bases and at J to 1 base, leaving 10 bases not matched to a gene. The CDR3 is made up of 16 amino acids. CDR1 LNHDA and CDR2 SQIVND come from the germline V gene (reference sequence). Together with reference TRBV19 and TRBJ1-2, the CDR3 gives the full variable domain: DGGITQSPKYLFRKEGQNVTLSCEQNLNHDAMYWYRQDPGQGLRLIYYSQIVNDFQKGDIAEGYSVSREKKESFPLTVTSAQKNPTAFYLCASSPRPGQINYGYTFGSGTRLTVV.

This clone has more than one count but fewer than ten. The rearrangement uses TRBV28 and TRBJ1-6; possible D gene TRBD1, 5 bases. This CDR3 is built from 13 residues. Germline V gene lookup returns CDR1 MDHEN and CDR2 SYDVKM. V was cut by 2 bases and J by 11 bases, with 10 bases left in between. CDR3 in DNA: TGTGCCAGCAGTTTAAGACAGATTACACCCCTCCACTTT. This sequence encodes CASSLRQITPLHF.

This clone was observed a single time. This chain uses TRBV28 with TRBJ1-1, with 8 bases aligning to TRBD1. Trimming took 4 bases from V and 2 from J; bases not matched to a gene: 12. This CDR3 spans 17 amino acids. The germline V gene encodes CDR1 MDHEN and CDR2 SYDVKM. CDR3 region: CASSSQGAGILNTEAFF. The CDR3 nucleotides read TGTGCCAGCAGTTCCCAGGGGGCCGGAATTCTAAACACTGAAGCTTTCTTT.

The chain links TRBV9 to TRBJ2-7, with 7 bases fitting TRBD2. Germline V gives CDR1 SGDLS, CDR2 YYNGEE. V dropped 4 bases and J dropped 3; count of bases not matched to a gene: 10. CDR3 length equals 15 residues. The CDR3 protein is CASSLEGGPFYEQYF. CDR3 DNA sequence: TGTGCCAGCAGCCTAGAGGGAGGGCCTTTCTACGAGCAGTACTTC.

This clone has only a few counts. The gene calls are TRBV6-5 and TRBJ1-1; 7 bases are shared with TRBD1. The V and J ends lost 0 bases and 5 bases, in that order; junction bases with no gene match: 6. This CDR3 is built from 15 residues. Germline CDR1 MNHEY, CDR2 SVGAGI. This CDR3 reads CASSYSQAGGTEAFF. The CDR3 DNA follows: TGTGCCAGCAGTTACTCTCAGGCAGGGGGAACTGAAGCTTTCTTT.

The chain uses TRBV3-1 (or the pseudogene TRBV3-2) and TRBJ1-1, with TRBD1 matching over 7 bases. The CDR3 totals 12 residues. The junction had 9 bases not matched to a gene; V was cut back by 4 bases and J by 13 bases. Germline V gene lookup returns CDR1 LGHDT and CDR2 YNNKEL (reference sequence). This CDR3 is CASSRAGDSGFF. CDR3 nucleotide sequence: TGTGCCAGCAGCCGCGCCGGGGACAGCGGTTTCTTT.